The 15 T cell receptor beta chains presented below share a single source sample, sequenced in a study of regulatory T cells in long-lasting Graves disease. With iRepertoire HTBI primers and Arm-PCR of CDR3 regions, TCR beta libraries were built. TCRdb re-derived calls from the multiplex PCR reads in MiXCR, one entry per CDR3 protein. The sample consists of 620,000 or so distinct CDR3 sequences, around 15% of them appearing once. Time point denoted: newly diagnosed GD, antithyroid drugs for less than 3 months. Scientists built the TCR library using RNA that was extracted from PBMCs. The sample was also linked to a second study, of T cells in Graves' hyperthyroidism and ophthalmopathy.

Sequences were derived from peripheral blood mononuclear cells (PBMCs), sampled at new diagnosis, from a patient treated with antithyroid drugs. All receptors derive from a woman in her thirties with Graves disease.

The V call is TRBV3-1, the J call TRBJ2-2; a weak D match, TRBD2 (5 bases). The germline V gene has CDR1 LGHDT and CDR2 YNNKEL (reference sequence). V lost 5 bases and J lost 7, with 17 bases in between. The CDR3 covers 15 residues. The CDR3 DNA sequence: TGTGCCAGCAGCTGGGCTAGCAGAATCCTCGGGGAGCTGTTTTTT. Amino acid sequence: CASSWASRILGELFF.

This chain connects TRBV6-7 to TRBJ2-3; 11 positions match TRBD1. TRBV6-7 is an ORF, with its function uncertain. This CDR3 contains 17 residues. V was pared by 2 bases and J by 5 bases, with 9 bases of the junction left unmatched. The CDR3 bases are TGTGCCAGCAGTTACAGGACAGGGGGCACCCAAAGAGATACGCAGTATTTT. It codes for CASSYRTGGTQRDTQYF.

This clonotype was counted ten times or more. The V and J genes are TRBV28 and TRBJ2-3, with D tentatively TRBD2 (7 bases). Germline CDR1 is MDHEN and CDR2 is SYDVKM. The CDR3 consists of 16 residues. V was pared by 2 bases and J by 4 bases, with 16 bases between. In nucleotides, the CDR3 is TGTGCCAGCAGTTTAGGGGGGCGCCGGGGGGCAGATACGCAGTATTTT. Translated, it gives CASSLGGRRGADTQYF.

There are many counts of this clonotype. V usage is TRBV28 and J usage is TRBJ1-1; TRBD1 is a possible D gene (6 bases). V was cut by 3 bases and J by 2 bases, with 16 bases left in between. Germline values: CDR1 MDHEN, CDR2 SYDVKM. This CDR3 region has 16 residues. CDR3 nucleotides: TGTGCCAGCAGTTTGGGGGGCTCAGCGATAAACACTGAAGCTTTCTTT. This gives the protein CASSLGGSAINTEAFF.

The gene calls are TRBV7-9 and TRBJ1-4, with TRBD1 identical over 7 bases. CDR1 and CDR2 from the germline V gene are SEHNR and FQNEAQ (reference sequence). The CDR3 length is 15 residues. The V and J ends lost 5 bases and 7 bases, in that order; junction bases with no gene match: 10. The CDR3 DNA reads TGTGCCAGCAGCCTCCCCCGGGACAGTAGTGAAAAACTGTTTTTT. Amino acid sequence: CASSLPRDSSEKLFF.

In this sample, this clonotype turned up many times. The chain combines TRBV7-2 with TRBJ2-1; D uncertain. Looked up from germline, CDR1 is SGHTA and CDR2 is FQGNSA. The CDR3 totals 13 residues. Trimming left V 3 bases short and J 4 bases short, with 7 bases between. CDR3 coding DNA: TGTGCCAGCAGCTTCTCCGATTACAATGAGCAGTTCTTC. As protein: CASSFSDYNEQFF.

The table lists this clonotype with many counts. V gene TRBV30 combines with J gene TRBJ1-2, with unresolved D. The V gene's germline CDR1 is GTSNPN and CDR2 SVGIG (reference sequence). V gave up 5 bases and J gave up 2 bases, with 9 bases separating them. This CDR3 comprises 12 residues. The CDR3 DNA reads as TGTGCCTGGGCGGGGAACAACTATGGCTACACCTTC. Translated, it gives CAWAGNNYGYTF.

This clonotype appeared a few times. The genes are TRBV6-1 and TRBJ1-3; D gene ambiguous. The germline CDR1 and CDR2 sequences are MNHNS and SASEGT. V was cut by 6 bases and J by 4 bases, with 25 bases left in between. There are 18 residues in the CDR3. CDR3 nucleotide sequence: TGTGCCAGCAGCCAGGCCCGGGGAGGCCCTATCTGGGGAAACACCATATATTTT. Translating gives CASSQARGGPIWGNTIYF.

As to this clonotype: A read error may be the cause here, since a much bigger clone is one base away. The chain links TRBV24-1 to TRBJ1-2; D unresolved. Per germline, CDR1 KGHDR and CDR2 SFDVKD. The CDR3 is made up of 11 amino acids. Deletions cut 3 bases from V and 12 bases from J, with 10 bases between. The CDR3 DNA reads TGTGCCACCAGTGATCACGGAGGCCACACCTTC. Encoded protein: CATSDHGGHTF.

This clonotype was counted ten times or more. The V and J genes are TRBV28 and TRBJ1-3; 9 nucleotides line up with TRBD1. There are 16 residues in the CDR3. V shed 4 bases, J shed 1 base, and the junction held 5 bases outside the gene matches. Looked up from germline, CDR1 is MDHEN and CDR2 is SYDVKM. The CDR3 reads CASSSPGTGSGNTIYF. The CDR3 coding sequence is TGTGCCAGCAGTTCGCCCGGGACAGGGTCTGGAAACACCATATATTTT.

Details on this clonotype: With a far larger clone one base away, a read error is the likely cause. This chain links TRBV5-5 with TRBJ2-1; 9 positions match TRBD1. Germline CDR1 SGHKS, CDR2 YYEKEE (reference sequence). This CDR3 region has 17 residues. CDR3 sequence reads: CASSSGTGGSSYSEQFF. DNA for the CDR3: TGCGCCAGCAGCTCAGGTACAGGGGGCAGCTCCTACAGTGAGCAGTTCTTC.

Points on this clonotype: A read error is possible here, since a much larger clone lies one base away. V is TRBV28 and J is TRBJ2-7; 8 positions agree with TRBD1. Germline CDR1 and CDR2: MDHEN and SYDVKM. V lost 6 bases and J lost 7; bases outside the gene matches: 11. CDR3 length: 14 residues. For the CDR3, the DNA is TGTGCCAGCAGACCACGGGGACAGGTGGGTGAGCAGTACTTC. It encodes CASRPRGQVGEQYF.

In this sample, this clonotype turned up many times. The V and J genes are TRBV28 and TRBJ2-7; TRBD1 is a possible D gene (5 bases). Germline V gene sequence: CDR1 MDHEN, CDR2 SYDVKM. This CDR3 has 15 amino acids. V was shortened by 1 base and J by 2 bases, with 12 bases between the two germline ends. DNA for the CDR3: TGTGCCAGCAGTTTATTTCAGGACACGACCTACGAGCAGTACTTC. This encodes CASSLFQDTTYEQYF.

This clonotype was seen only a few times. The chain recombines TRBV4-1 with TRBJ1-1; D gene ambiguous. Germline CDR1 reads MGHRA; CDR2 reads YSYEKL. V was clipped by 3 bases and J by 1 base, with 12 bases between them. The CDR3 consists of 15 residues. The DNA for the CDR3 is TGCGCCAGCAGCCAGGACTCCCTAAAGAACACTGAAGCTTTCTTT. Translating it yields CASSQDSLKNTEAFF.

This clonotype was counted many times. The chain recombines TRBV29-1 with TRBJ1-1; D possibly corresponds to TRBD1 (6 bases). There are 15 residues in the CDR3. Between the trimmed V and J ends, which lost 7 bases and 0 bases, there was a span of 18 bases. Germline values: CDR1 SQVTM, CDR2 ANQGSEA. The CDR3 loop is CSAYSAGAMNTEAFF. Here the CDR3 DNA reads TGCAGCGCCTATTCGGCAGGGGCTATGAACACTGAAGCTTTCTTT.